One and the same sample provided the 27 T cell receptor beta chains below, sequenced in a study of CD8 T cells in Susac syndrome. Random hexamers primed reverse transcription of about 0.45 to 1 ug RNA. MiXCR, applied by TCRdb to the immunoSEQ multiplex PCR reads, yields one record per CDR3 protein. The table records more than 120,000 distinct CDR3 sequences, 94% of them present only once. The sequencing sample was made of CD4+ T cells from PBMCs. The receptors derive from a human donor in good health.

This chain links TRBV3-1 with TRBJ2-7, with a weak D call TRBD1 (6 bases). The CDR3 is made up of 13 amino acids. V lost 3 bases and J 5 bases, leaving 11 bases between the germline ends. Germline V gene sequence: CDR1 LGHDT, CDR2 YNNKEL (reference sequence). The CDR3 DNA reads TGTGCCAGCAGCCACGGGACAACCAACGAGCAGTACTTC. Its translation: CASSHGTTNEQYF.

The CDR3 nucleotides read TGCGCCAGCAGTTCCAGGACAGGGGGCGGCTATGGCTACACCTTC. Protein: CASSSRTGGGYGYTF. The chain carries TRBV10-2 and TRBJ1-2; the match to TRBD1 covers 11 bases. CDR1 WSHSY and CDR2 SAAADI come from the germline V gene. V shed 5 bases and J 4 bases; nucleotides not matched to a gene: 6. This CDR3 region has 15 residues.

The chain recombines TRBV5-4 with TRBJ2-4, with TRBD2 as a possible D gene (6 bases). Between the trimmed V and J ends, which lost 3 bases and 10 bases, there was a span of 17 bases. CDR1 is SGHNT, CDR2 YYREEE, per germline (reference sequence). This CDR3 contains 14 residues. Here the CDR3 reads CASSSDRREEIQYF. The CDR3 DNA reads as TGTGCCAGCAGCTCGGACCGAAGGGAGGAAATTCAGTACTTC.

This CDR3 is CASSPGAGTIYF. The DNA of the CDR3 is TGTGCCAGCTCACCAGGGGCCGGCACCATATATTTT. The gene calls are TRBV18 and TRBJ1-3; possibly TRBD1 for D (5 bases). V lost 2 bases to trimming and J lost 9 bases, with 8 bases between them. Germline loops: CDR1 KGHSH, CDR2 LQKENI. The CDR3 runs to 12 residues.

The rearrangement uses TRBV19 and TRBJ2-7; D perhaps matches TRBD1 (6 bases). Germline CDR1 LNHDA, CDR2 SQIVND (reference sequence). This CDR3 region has 14 residues. V was pared by 3 bases and J by 1 base, with 10 bases between. For the CDR3, the DNA is TGTGCCAGTAGTATCCCTGGACAGTCCTACGAGCAGTACTTC. This codes for CASSIPGQSYEQYF.

The genes are TRBV29-1 and TRBJ2-7; D gene ambiguous. V was pared by 3 bases and J by 4 bases, with 13 bases between. The CDR3 is made up of 13 amino acids. The V gene's germline CDR1 is SQVTM and CDR2 ANQGSEA. The CDR3 loop reads CSVDEEGAYEQYF. CDR3 in DNA: TGCAGCGTTGATGAAGAAGGTGCTTACGAGCAGTACTTC.

V and J are TRBV11-2 and TRBJ2-1; 7 nucleotides align to TRBD1. Germline CDR1 SGHAT, CDR2 FQNNGV. CDR3 length equals 15 residues. Trimming cost V 3 bases and J 5 bases; bases outside gene matches: 7. DNA of the CDR3: TGTGCCAGCAGCTTCAACAGGGGTGGCCACAATGAGCAGTTCTTC. It codes for CASSFNRGGHNEQFF.

V usage is TRBV18 and J usage is TRBJ2-7; D remains unclear. This CDR3 comprises 12 residues. V was trimmed by 2 bases and J by 7 bases, leaving 9 bases between them. CDR1 and CDR2 from the germline V gene are KGHSH and LQKENI. The DNA of the CDR3 is TGTGCCAGCTCACCATTTGTGGGGGAGCAGTACTTC. It codes for CASSPFVGEQYF. Based on the CDR3 plus reference TRBV18 and TRBJ2-7, the full variable domain is NAGVMQNPRHLVRRRGQEARLRCSPMKGHSHVYWYRQLPEEGLKFMVYLQKENIIDESGMPKERFSAEFPKEGPSILRIQQVVRGDSAAYFCASSPFVGEQYFGPGTRLTVT.

Worth noting for this clonotype: The junction and the germline gene differ at one end; a read error may be behind it. V is TRBV30 and J is TRBJ2-1; D perhaps matches TRBD1 (5 bases). The CDR3 extends over 11 amino acids. The germline CDR1 and CDR2 sequences are GTSNPN and SVGIG (reference sequence). CDR3 DNA: TGTGCCTCGGACAAGTACAATGAGCAGCTCTTC. This codes for CASDKYNEQLF.

This clonotype has just one count. This rearrangement joins TRBV7-9 to TRBJ2-1; 7 nucleotides line up with TRBD2. The germline gives CDR1 SEHNR, CDR2 FQNEAQ (reference sequence). J gave up 0 bases and V 2 bases, and 7 bases lay outside the gene matches. The CDR3 runs to 17 residues. CDR3 residues: CASSLLTSWGSYNEQFF. In DNA form, the CDR3 reads TGTGCCAGCAGCTTATTGACTAGCTGGGGCTCCTACAATGAGCAGTTCTTC. Drawing the rest from reference TRBV7-9 and TRBJ2-1, the complete variable domain is DTGVSQNPRHKITKRGQNVTFRCDPISEHNRLYWYRQTLGQGPEFLTYFQNEAQLEKSRLLSDRFSAERPKGSFSTLEIQRTEQGDSAMYLCASSLLTSWGSYNEQFFGPGTRLTVL.

The chain links TRBV9 to TRBJ2-1, with 8 nucleotides matching TRBD2. The CDR3 extends over 16 amino acids. Germline lookup yields CDR1 SGDLS and CDR2 YYNGEE. Losses at the gene ends were 3 bases for V and 1 base for J; bases not matched to a gene: 6. The CDR3 DNA is TGTGCCAGCAGCGCAAGCGGGAGAGGATCCTACAATGAGCAGTTCTTC. Translating gives CASSASGRGSYNEQFF.

V gene TRBV3-1 combines with J gene TRBJ2-7; D is unresolved. Per germline, CDR1 LGHDT and CDR2 YNNKEL (reference sequence). V was pared by 0 bases and J by 5 bases, with 20 bases between. The CDR3 is 17 residues long. CDR3 DNA: TGTGCCAGCAGCCAAGATCGGGTAGGTGGGGTTCTAGACGAGCAGTACTTC. Amino acid sequence: CASSQDRVGGVLDEQYF.

The chain couples TRBV29-1 to TRBJ2-1; D possibly uses TRBD1 or TRBD2 (5 bases each). With 3 bases removed from V and 2 bases from J, the gap between germline ends came to 11 bases. Germline values: CDR1 SQVTM, CDR2 ANQGSEA. The CDR3 totals 14 residues. CDR3 nucleotides: TGCAGCGTTGATATCCGGGGCCCCTACAATGAGCAGTTCTTC. It yields the protein CSVDIRGPYNEQFF.

The chain is built from TRBV30 and TRBJ1-4; 9 nucleotides agree with TRBD1. Germline-derived CDR1 and CDR2 are GTSNPN and SVGIG (reference sequence). CDR3 length: 13 amino acids. V shed 4 bases and J 7 bases; nucleotides not matched to a gene: 4. CDR3 sequence reads: CAWMGQGGEKLFF. The CDR3 DNA sequence: TGTGCCTGGATGGGACAGGGTGGTGAAAAACTGTTTTTT.

The genes are TRBV4-2 and TRBJ1-4; 12 bases map to TRBD1. With V trimmed by 4 bases and J by 2 bases, 8 bases remained unmatched. This CDR3 region has 18 residues. The germline V gene has CDR1 LGHNA and CDR2 YNFKEQ. CDR3 in DNA: TGTGCCAGCAGCCGCGCCGGGACAGGGGGCCCTACTAATGAAAAACTGTTTTTT. This gives the protein CASSRAGTGGPTNEKLFF.

This chain joins TRBV9 and TRBJ2-2; 7 nucleotides line up with TRBD2. Unmatched junction bases numbered 6, after V lost 3 bases and J lost 1 base. The length of the CDR3 is 16 residues. CDR1 is SGDLS and CDR2 is YYNGEE in the germline V gene. Here the CDR3 reads CASSEWASGNTGELFF. In DNA, the CDR3 is TGTGCCAGCAGCGAGTGGGCTAGCGGGAACACCGGGGAGCTGTTTTTT.

The chain combines TRBV29-1 with TRBJ2-2; either TRBD1 or TRBD2 may fit D (5 bases each). The CDR3 runs to 16 residues. From germline, CDR1 is SQVTM and CDR2 ANQGSEA. The ends were cut back, 1 base at V and 6 bases at J, with 18 bases in the middle. CDR3 sequence: CSVEGGAGRSAGELFF. The CDR3 DNA is TGCAGCGTTGAAGGAGGGGCAGGGCGTTCCGCCGGGGAGCTGTTTTTT.

The CDR3 reads CASSQSRAYEQYF. CDR3 sequence (DNA): TGTGCCAGCAGCCAGAGTAGGGCCTACGAGCAGTACTTC. J is TRBJ2-7 and V is TRBV7-2, with unresolved D. Trimming left V 5 bases short and J 2 bases short, with 10 bases between. The CDR3 contains 13 residues. Germline V CDR1 and CDR2: SGHTA, FQGNSA.

CDR3 sequence reads: CAWTRAPGQGANEQFF. As DNA, the CDR3 is TGTGCCTGGACCCGCGCTCCGGGACAGGGGGCGAATGAGCAGTTCTTC. This chain connects TRBV30 to TRBJ2-1; 12 positions match TRBD1. Trimming took 4 bases from V and 7 from J; bases not matched to a gene: 11. This CDR3 has 16 residues. Germline CDR1 is GTSNPN and CDR2 is SVGIG (reference sequence).

CDR3 in amino acids: CASSSDDEKLFF. For the CDR3, the DNA is TGTGCCAGCAGTTCAGACGATGAAAAACTGTTTTTT. The chain has TRBV28 and TRBJ1-4; D is uncertain. The germline V gene has CDR1 MDHEN and CDR2 SYDVKM. The CDR3 sequence is 12 residues long. The V end lost 4 bases, the J end lost 6 bases, and 6 bases lay between the germline ends.

The V call is TRBV20-1, the J call TRBJ2-5; TRBD2 matches 14 bases. This CDR3 spans 16 amino acids. V trimming: 3 bases; J trimming: 4 bases; junction bases outside the gene matches: 7. Germline V gene data show CDR1 as DFQATT and CDR2 as SNEGSKA (reference sequence). CDR3 region: CSARGTSGSISETQYF. Written as DNA, the CDR3 is TGCAGTGCTAGGGGGACTAGCGGGAGTATTTCAGAGACCCAGTACTTC.

V gene TRBV7-2 combines with J gene TRBJ2-7, with D maybe TRBD2 (6 bases). The length of the CDR3 is 16 residues. Germline V CDR1 and CDR2: SGHTA, FQGNSA. Trimming pared 5 bases from V and 0 bases from J, leaving 17 bases between. The CDR3 here is CASSLRTSSASYEQYF. DNA of the CDR3: TGTGCCAGCAGCCTACGGACCTCTAGCGCCTCCTACGAGCAGTACTTC. Based on the CDR3 plus reference TRBV7-2 and TRBJ2-7, the full variable domain is GAGVSQSPSNKVTEKGKDVELRCDPISGHTALYWYRQSLGQGLEFLIYFQGNSAPDKSGLPSDRFSAERTGGSVSTLTIQRTQQEDSAVYLCASSLRTSSASYEQYFGPGTRLTVT.

This clonotype was seen only once. The V gene is TRBV20-1, the J gene TRBJ2-1; the D gene is possibly TRBD2 (6 bases). Trimming pared 6 bases from V and 9 bases from J, leaving 12 bases between. Germline V lookup: CDR1 DFQATT, CDR2 SNEGSKA (reference sequence). The CDR3 spans 11 residues. The CDR3 protein is CSARRRGEQFF. CDR3 bases: TGCAGTGCCCGCCGGAGGGGTGAGCAGTTCTTC.

The chain combines TRBV18 with TRBJ2-1; 8 nucleotides match TRBD1. The V gene end was trimmed by 3 bases and the J gene end by 5 bases; junction bases not matched to a gene: 12. This CDR3 spans 17 amino acids. Germline V lookup: CDR1 KGHSH, CDR2 LQKENI. CDR3 bases: TGTGCCAGCTCACCCCCCAGGGGGCCTTTCGATGACAATGAGCAGTTCTTC. Amino acid sequence: CASSPPRGPFDDNEQFF.

The CDR3 loop reads CASNELAGGPETQYF. CDR3 bases: TGTGCCAGCAATGAGCTAGCGGGAGGTCCGGAGACCCAGTACTTC. This chain connects TRBV2 to TRBJ2-5, with 11 bases aligning to TRBD2. This CDR3 has 15 residues. V dropped 7 bases and J dropped 5; count of bases not matched to a gene: 9. Germline V CDR1 and CDR2: SNHLY, FYNNEI.

This chain joins TRBV3-1 and TRBJ2-7, with TRBD1 identical over 7 bases. The CDR3 is 14 amino acids. V dropped 3 bases and J dropped 5; count of bases not matched to a gene: 7. From germline, CDR1 is LGHDT and CDR2 YNNKEL (reference sequence). CDR3 in DNA: TGTGCCAGCAGCCACGGGACAGTCACAAACGAGCAGTACTTC. Its translation is CASSHGTVTNEQYF.

V usage is TRBV30 and J usage is TRBJ2-1; D might be TRBD1 (5 bases). CDR1 and CDR2 (germline): GTSNPN, SVGIG (reference sequence). The CDR3 is made up of 16 amino acids. The V end was cut by 4 bases, the J end by 0 bases, with 16 bases between. CDR3 sequence reads: CAWNWGGLSSYNEQFF. CDR3 nucleotides: TGTGCCTGGAATTGGGGCGGTTTGAGCTCCTACAATGAGCAGTTCTTC.